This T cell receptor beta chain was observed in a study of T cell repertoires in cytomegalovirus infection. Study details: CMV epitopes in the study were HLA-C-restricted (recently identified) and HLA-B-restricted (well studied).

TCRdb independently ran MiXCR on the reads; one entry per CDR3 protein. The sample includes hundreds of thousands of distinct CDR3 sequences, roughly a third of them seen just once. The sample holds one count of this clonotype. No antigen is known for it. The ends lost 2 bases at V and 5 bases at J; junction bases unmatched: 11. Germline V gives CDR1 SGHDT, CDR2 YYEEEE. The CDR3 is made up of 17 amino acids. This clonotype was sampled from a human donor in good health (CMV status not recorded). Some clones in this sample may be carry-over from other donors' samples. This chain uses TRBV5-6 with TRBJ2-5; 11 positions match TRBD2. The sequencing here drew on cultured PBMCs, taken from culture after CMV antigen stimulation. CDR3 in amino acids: CASSLSSGLAGWETQYF. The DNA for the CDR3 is TGTGCCAGCAGCTTATCGTCCGGACTAGCGGGCTGGGAGACCCAGTACTTC. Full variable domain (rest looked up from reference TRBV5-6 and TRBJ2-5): DAGVTQSPTHLIKTRGQQVTLRCSPKSGHDTVSWYQQALGQGPQFIFQYYEEEERQRGNFPDRFSGHQFPNYSSELNVNALLLGDSALYLCASSLSSGLAGWETQYFGPGTRLLVL.